This TCR beta chain derives from a study of blood T cell repertoires in COVID-19. About the research overall: The analysed material was cDNA or gDNA that came from T cells, B-cell-depleted T cells, or PBMCs.

In the authors' methods: Reference gene primers were amplified, and this amplification served to estimate nucleated cell counts. Sequencing used immunoSEQ multiplex PCR; TCRdb keeps in-frame clones, though not all of them. The V and J calls and clone size were taken over from that table, and D and trimming were inferred from the DNA. The table lists 250,000 to 350,000 clones, roughly 90% of them singletons. V lost 3 bases and J lost 6; bases outside the gene matches: 9. CDR3 length: 14 residues. CDR1 and CDR2 from the germline V gene are SGDLS and YYNGEE. Seattle researchers signed up patients amid active infection and tracked them longitudinally.

Sequencing used peripheral blood. The TCR was taken from a woman in her twenties or thirties with COVID-19, enrolled during active disease. This chain joins TRBV9 and TRBJ2-7; 7 nucleotides match TRBD1. The CDR3 reads CASSATRQGSEQYF. Written as DNA, the CDR3 is TGTGCCAGCAGCGCTACTAGACAGGGCTCCGAGCAGTACTTC.